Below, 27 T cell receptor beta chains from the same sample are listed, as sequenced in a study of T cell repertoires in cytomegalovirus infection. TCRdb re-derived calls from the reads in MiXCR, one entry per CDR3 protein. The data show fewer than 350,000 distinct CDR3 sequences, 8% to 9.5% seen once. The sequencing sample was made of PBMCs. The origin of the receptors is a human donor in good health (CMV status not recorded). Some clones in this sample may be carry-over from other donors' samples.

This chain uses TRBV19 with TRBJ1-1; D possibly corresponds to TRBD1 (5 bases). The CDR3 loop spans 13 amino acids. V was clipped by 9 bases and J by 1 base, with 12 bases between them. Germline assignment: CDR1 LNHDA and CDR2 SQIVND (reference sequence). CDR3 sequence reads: CASGKGPNTEAFF. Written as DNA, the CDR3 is TGTGCCAGCGGTAAGGGGCCGAACACTGAAGCTTTCTTT.

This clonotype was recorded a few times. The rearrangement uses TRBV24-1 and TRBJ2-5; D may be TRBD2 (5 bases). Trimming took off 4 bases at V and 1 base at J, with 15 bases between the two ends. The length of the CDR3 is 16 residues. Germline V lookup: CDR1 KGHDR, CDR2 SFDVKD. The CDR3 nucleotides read TGTGCCACCAGTGACCCCCCTGGCAGCGGCCAAGAGACCCAGTACTTC. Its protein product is CATSDPPGSGQETQYF.

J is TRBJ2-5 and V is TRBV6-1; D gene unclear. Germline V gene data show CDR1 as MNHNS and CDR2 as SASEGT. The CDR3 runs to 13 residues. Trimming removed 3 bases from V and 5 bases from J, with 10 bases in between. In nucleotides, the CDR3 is TGTGCCAGCAGTGATGTAAGGGCGGAGACCCAGTACTTC. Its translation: CASSDVRAETQYF.

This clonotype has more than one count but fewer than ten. CDR3 amino acids: CATCAFQTQYF. The CDR3 coding sequence is TGTGCCACCTGTGCCTTCCAGACCCAGTACTTC. The chain couples TRBV28 to TRBJ2-5; D unresolved. The CDR3 contains 11 residues. Per germline, CDR1 MDHEN and CDR2 SYDVKM. The V end lost 10 bases, the J end lost 6 bases, and 12 bases lay between the germline ends.

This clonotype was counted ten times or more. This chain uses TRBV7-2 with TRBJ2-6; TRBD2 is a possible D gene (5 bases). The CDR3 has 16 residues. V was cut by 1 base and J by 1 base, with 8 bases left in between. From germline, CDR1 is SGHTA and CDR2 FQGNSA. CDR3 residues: CASSLGGQSGANVLTF. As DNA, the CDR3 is TGTGCCAGCAGCTTAGGAGGGCAGTCTGGGGCCAACGTCCTGACTTTC. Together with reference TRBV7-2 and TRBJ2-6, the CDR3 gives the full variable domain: GAGVSQSPSNKVTEKGKDVELRCDPISGHTALYWYRQSLGQGLEFLIYFQGNSAPDKSGLPSDRFSAERTGGSVSTLTIQRTQQEDSAVYLCASSLGGQSGANVLTFGAGSRLTVL.

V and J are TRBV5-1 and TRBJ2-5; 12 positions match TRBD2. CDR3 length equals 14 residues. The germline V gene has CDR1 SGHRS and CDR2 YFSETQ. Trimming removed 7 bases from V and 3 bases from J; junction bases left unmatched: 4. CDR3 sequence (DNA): TGCGCCAGCGGACGACTAGCGGGGGAAGAGACCCAGTACTTC. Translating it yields CASGRLAGEETQYF.

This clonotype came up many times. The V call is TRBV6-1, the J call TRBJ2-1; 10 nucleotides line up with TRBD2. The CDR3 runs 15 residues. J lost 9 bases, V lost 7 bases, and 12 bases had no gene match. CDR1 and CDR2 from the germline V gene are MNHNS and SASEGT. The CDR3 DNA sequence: TGTGCCAGCACCCCACTAGCGGGATCCTTCGGTGAGCAGTTCTTC. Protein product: CASTPLAGSFGEQFF.

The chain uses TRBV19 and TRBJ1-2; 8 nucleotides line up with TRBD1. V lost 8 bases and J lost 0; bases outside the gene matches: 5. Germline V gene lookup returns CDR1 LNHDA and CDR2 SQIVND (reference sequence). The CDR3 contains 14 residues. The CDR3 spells CASAWDRTNYGYTF. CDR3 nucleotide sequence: TGTGCCAGTGCCTGGGACAGGACTAACTATGGCTACACCTTC.

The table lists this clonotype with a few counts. The CDR3 sequence: CASSDRGQGETQYF. CDR3 DNA sequence: TGTGCCAGCTCGGACAGGGGGCAGGGAGAGACCCAGTACTTC. This rearrangement joins TRBV18 to TRBJ2-5, with 11 bases fitting TRBD1. Germline assignment: CDR1 KGHSH and CDR2 LQKENI. Trimming at V came to 6 bases and at J to 4 bases, leaving 4 bases not matched to a gene. The CDR3 covers 14 residues.

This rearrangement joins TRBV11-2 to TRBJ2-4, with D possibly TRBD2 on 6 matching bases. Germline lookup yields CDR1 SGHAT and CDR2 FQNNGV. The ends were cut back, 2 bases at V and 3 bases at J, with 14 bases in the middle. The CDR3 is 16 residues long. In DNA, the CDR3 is TGTGCCAGCAGCTTAACTGGGAGGAGAGGCAAAAACATTCAGTACTTC. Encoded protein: CASSLTGRRGKNIQYF. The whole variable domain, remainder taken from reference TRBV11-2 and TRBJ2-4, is EAGVAQSPRYKIIEKRQSVAFWCNPISGHATLYWYQQILGQGPKLLIQFQNNGVVDDSQLPKDRFSAERLKGVDSTLKIQPAKLEDSAVYLCASSLTGRRGKNIQYFGAGTRLSVL.

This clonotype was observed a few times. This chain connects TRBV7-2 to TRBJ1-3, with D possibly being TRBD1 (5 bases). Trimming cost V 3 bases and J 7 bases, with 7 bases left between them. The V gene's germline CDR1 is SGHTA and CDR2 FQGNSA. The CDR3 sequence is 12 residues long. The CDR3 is CASSFWGNTIYF. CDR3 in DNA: TGTGCCAGCAGCTTTTGGGGGAACACCATATATTTT.

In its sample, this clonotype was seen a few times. The CDR3 loop is CASTQRGQETQYF. The CDR3 DNA reads TGTGCCAGCACCCAAAGGGGACAAGAGACCCAGTACTTC. The chain recombines TRBV12-3 or TRBV12-4 with TRBJ2-5, with D tentatively TRBD1 (5 bases). The CDR3 runs to 13 residues. The V and J ends lost 7 bases and 2 bases respectively, with 11 bases between them.

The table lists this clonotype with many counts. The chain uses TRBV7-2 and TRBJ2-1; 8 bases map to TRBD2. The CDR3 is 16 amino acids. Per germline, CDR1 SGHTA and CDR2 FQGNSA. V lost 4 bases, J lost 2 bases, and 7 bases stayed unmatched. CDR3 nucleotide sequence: TGTGCCAGCAGCTCTCGACTAGCGCGAACCTACAATGAGCAGTTCTTC. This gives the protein CASSSRLARTYNEQFF.

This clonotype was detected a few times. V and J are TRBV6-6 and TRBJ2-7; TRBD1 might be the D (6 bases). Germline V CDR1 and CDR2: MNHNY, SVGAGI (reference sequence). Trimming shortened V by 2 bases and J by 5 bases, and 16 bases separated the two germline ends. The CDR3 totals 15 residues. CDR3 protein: CASSYNQQGSNEQYF. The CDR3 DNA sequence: TGTGCCAGCAGTTACAATCAACAGGGAAGCAACGAGCAGTACTTC.

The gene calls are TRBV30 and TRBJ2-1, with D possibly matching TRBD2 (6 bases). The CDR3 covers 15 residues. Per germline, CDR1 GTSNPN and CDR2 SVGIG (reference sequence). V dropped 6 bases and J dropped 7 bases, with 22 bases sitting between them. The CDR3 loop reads CACQKGLLVGNEQFF. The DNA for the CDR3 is TGTGCCTGTCAGAAGGGACTCTTGGTGGGGAATGAGCAGTTCTTC.

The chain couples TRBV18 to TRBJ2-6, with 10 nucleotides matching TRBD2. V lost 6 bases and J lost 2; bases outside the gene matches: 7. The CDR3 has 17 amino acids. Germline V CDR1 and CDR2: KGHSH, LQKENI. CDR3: CASSFSGGPTGANVLTF. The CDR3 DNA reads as TGTGCCAGCTCCTTTAGCGGGGGGCCGACTGGGGCCAACGTCCTGACTTTC.

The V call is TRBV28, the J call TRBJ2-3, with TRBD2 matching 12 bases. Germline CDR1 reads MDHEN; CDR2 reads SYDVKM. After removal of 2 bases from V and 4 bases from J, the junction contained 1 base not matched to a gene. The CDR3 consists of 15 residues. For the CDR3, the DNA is TGTGCCAGCAGTTTACTAGCGGGAGGGGCAGATACGCAGTATTTT. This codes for CASSLLAGGADTQYF.

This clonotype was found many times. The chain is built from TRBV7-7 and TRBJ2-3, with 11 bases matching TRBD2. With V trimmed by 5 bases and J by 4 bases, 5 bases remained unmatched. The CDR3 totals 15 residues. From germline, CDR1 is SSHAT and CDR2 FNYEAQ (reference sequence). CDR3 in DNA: TGTGCCAGCAGCCTTAGCGGGAGGGAGGCAGATACGCAGTATTTT. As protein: CASSLSGREADTQYF.

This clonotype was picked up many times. The CDR3 sequence is CEPAGPDYEQYF. The CDR3 DNA follows: TGTGAACCCGCCGGGCCCGATTACGAGCAGTACTTC. The rearrangement links TRBV6-1 to TRBJ2-7; D gene unclear. CDR1 and CDR2 (germline): MNHNS, SASEGT. The CDR3 spans 12 residues.

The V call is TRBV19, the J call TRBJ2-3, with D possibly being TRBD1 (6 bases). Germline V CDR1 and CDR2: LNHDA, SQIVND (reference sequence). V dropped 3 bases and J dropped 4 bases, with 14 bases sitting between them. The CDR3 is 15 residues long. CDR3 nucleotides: TGTGCCAGTAGTATCGGGATGGGGGCATCAGATACGCAGTATTTT. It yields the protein CASSIGMGASDTQYF.

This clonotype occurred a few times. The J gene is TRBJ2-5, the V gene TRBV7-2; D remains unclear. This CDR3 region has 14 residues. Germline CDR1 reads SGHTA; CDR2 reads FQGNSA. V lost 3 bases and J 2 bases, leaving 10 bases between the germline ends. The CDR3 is CASSLFGRQETQYF. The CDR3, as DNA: TGTGCCAGCAGCTTGTTCGGGCGGCAAGAGACCCAGTACTTC.

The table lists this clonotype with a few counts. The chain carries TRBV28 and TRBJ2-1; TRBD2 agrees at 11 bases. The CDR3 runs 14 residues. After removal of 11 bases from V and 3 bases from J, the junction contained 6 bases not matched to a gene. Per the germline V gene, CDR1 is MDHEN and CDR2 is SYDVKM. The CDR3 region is CALGLADIYNEQFF. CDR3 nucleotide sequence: TGTGCCCTGGGACTAGCGGATATCTACAATGAGCAGTTCTTC.

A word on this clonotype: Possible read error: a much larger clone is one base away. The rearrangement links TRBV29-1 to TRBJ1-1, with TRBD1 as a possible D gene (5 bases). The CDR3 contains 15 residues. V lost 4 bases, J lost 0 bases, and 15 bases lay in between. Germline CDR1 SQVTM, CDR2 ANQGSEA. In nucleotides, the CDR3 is TGCAGCGTTGGTAGACAGCGGGGCGTGAACACTGAAGCTTTCTTT. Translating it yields CSVGRQRGVNTEAFF.

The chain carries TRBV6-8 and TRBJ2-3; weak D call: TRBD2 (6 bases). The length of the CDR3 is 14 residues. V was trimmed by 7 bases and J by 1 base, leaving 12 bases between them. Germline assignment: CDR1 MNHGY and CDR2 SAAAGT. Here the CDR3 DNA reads TGTGCCAGCACCCTGTCGGGGGGCACAGATACGCAGTATTTT. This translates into CASTLSGGTDTQYF.

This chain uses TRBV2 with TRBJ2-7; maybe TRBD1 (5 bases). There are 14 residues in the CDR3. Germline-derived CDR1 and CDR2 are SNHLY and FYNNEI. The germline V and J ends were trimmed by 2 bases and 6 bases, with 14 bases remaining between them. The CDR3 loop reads CASSEQPGPSEQYF. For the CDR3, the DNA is TGTGCCAGCAGTGAACAGCCAGGGCCCAGCGAGCAGTACTTC.

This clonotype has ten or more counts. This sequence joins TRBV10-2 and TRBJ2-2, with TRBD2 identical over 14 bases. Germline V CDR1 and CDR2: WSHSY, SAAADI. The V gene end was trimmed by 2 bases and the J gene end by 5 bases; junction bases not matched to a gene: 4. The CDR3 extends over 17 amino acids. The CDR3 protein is CASSEGTSGSGTGELFF. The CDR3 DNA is TGCGCCAGCAGTGAGGGGACTAGCGGGAGCGGTACCGGGGAGCTGTTTTTT.

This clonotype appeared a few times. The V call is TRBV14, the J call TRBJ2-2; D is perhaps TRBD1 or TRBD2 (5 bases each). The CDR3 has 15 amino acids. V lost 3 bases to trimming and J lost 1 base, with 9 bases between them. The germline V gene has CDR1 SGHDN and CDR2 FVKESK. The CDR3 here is CASSHGTVNTGELFF. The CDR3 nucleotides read TGTGCCAGCAGCCACGGGACGGTGAACACCGGGGAGCTGTTTTTT.